This TCR beta chain was recovered during a study of T-cell memory formation after mild COVID-19. Turning to the study itself: Largely donor-specific sequence clusters came from two donors.

In the case of this clonotype: As yet, its antigen is unknown.

The CDR3 spans 15 residues. Germline lookup yields CDR1 SGHVS and CDR2 FQNEAQ. After removal of 5 bases from V and 11 bases from J, the junction contained 16 bases not matched to a gene. Barcoded TCR alpha and TCR beta cDNA libraries with UMIs came from 5'RACE using constant-segment primers. TCRdb analysed the 5' RACE reads with MiXCR anew, one entry per CDR3 protein. The sample records about 410,000 distinct CDR3 sequences, more than 20% being singletons. Study results and caveats: The pre-infection memory compartment contained some responding clones, suggesting cross-reactive memory joined.

The TCR was taken from an adult woman who had mild COVID-19 (a few samples of this study predate the infection). Cell type and time point are not known. The specimen sequenced was PBMCs or a T cell subset sorted from them (not recorded which). This chain uses TRBV7-8 with TRBJ1-1, with 8 bases matching TRBD1. The CDR3: CASSRDRGPTRGAFF. DNA for the CDR3: TGTGCCAGCAGCCGTGACAGGGGACCCACGAGAGGTGCTTTCTTT.